This T cell receptor beta chain was documented in a study of CD4+ T cells in melanoma. This CDR3 contains 18 residues. The trim removed 1 base at V and 4 bases at J, leaving 12 bases unmatched. Germline V gene lookup returns CDR1 LGHDT and CDR2 YNNKEL (reference sequence). Profiling relied on immunoSEQ multiplex PCR, and the TCRdb table lists in-frame clones only, not all of them. The sample contains 9,400 or so clones, around 67% of which appear only once. The chain combines TRBV3-1 (or the pseudogene TRBV3-2) with TRBJ2-3, with 9 bases fitting TRBD2. The sequencing sample was made of cells from a culture (not recorded whether cultured in vitro). This TCR came from a human donor with melanoma. CDR3 loop: CASSQVTSGPTVADTQYF. In DNA, the CDR3 is TGTGCCAGCAGCCAAGTGACTAGCGGACCTACGGTCGCAGATACGCAGTATTTT.